This T cell receptor beta chain was recovered during a study of T-cell reconstitution after alpha-beta-depleted transplantation in children. At least ten counts were recorded for this clonotype. Library preparation (for TCRbeta) was performed with unique molecular identifiers. TCRdb passed the PCR reads through MiXCR, listing each CDR3 protein once. This sample has fewer than 250,000 distinct CDR3 sequences, with roughly 7.7% found just once. Germline V CDR1 and CDR2: MNHEY, SMNVEV (reference sequence). Trimming left V 4 bases short and J 5 bases short, with 3 bases between. CDR3 length equals 11 residues.

The sequenced sample was PBMCs, mostly from graft donor cells, obtained 180 days after TCRalphabeta/CD19-depleted stem cell transplant. The genes are TRBV27 and TRBJ1-5; D unclear. This TCR came from a male patient between 10 and 17 years old who had a stem cell transplant for acute lymphoblastic leukemia, so the T cells may come from the graft donor. The CDR3 protein is CASSSDQPQHF. CDR3 bases: TGTGCCAGCAGTTCAGATCAGCCCCAGCATTTT.